The 4 T cell receptor beta chains reported below all come from one sample, sequenced in a study of blood T cell repertoires in COVID-19. The table came from immunoSEQ multiplex PCR; TCRdb's copy has only in-frame clones and leaves some out. The table has some 300,000 clones, around 90% seen once. Sample: peripheral blood. The source of these receptors is a man between 65 and 85 years old with acute or convalescent COVID-19.

This chain links TRBV6-5 with TRBJ2-7, with D maybe TRBD1 (5 bases). The CDR3 is made up of 14 amino acids. V lost 6 bases and J 3 bases, leaving 15 bases between the germline ends. The germline gives CDR1 MNHEY, CDR2 SVGAGI. As DNA, the CDR3 is TGTGCCAGCAGCAGGGCAGGGCGGCTCTACGAGCAGTACTTC. Amino acid sequence: CASSRAGRLYEQYF.

The CDR3, as DNA: TGTGCCACCCCTCTCGGAGCGGTCACCGGGGAGCTGTTTTTT. Its translation: CATPLGAVTGELFF. The chain joins TRBV24-1 to TRBJ2-2; possible D gene TRBD2, 5 bases. Trimming removed 9 bases at V and 4 bases at J, with 14 bases between. The CDR3 has 14 residues. Germline CDR1 is KGHDR and CDR2 is SFDVKD.

The chain couples TRBV12-1 to TRBJ1-6. TRBV12-1 is assigned pseudogene status. The CDR3 runs to 12 residues. CDR3 nucleotides: TGTGCCTGCGAACTAACTCTATCACCCCTCCACTTT. This sequence encodes CACELTLSPLHF.

The chain uses TRBV19 and TRBJ2-2, with D perhaps matching TRBD1 (5 bases). The CDR3 spans 13 residues. Per germline, CDR1 LNHDA and CDR2 SQIVND (reference sequence). Deletions cut 6 bases from V and 3 bases from J, with 8 bases between. The CDR3 DNA reads TGTGCCAGTAGGCAGGGATACACCGGGGAGCTGTTTTTT. It codes for CASRQGYTGELFF.